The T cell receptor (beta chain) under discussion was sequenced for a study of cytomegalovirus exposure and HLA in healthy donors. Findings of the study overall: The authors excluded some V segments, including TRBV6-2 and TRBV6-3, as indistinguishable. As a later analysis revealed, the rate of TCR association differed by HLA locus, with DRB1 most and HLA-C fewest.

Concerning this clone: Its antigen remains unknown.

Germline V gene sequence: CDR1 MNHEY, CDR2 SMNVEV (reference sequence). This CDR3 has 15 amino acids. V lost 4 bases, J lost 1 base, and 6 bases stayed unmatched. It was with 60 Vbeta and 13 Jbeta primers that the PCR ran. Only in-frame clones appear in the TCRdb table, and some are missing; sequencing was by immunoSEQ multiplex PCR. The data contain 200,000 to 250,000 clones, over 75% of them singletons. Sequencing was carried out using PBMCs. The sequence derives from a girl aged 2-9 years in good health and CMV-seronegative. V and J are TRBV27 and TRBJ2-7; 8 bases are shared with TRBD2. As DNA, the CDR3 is TGTGCCAGCAGTTACGGCGGGGGGCCTTCCTACGAGCAGTACTTC. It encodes CASSYGGGPSYEQYF.